This section outlines one T cell receptor (beta chain) sequence together with its context. This sample is drawn from a study of blood T cell repertoires in COVID-19. Study at large: Sources were T cells, B-cell-depleted T cells, or PBMCs; the material itself was cDNA or gDNA.

Trimming removed 4 bases from V and 4 bases from J; junction bases left unmatched: 4. Per the germline V gene, CDR1 is SEHNR and CDR2 is FQNEAQ (reference sequence). The CDR3 spans 15 residues. Generated by immunoSEQ multiplex PCR, the TCRdb table keeps only in-frame clones and is missing some. The sample shows about 170,000 clones, roughly 70% of them seen only once. The TCR originated in a woman older than 75 with acute or convalescent COVID-19. The sample taken for sequencing was peripheral blood. This chain links TRBV7-9 with TRBJ2-7; 13 positions agree with TRBD2. In DNA form, the CDR3 reads TGTGCCAGCAGCTGGACTAGCGGGAGTTTGTACGAGCAGTACTTC. Amino acid sequence: CASSWTSGSLYEQYF.